The 14 T cell receptor beta chains below come from one sample, sequenced in a study of T cells in Graves' hyperthyroidism and ophthalmopathy. Researchers took RNA transcripts and amplified the TCR beta CDR3 regions from them. A first-round RT-PCR of the TCR CDR3 used the HTBI primer set. TCRdb ran MiXCR on the multiplex PCR reads and lists one entry per CDR3 protein. The sample lists about 300,000 distinct CDR3 sequences; roughly 20% were seen once. Input material: blood. The receptor set was obtained from a man aged 50-60 years with Graves' ophthalmopathy.

V is TRBV6-1 and J is TRBJ1-2; TRBD1 matches at 12 bases. The CDR3 is made up of 15 amino acids. After removal of 6 bases from V and 8 bases from J, the junction contained 10 bases not matched to a gene. The germline CDR1 and CDR2 sequences are MNHNS and SASEGT. CDR3 in amino acids: CASRTPGQGAEGYTF. Here the CDR3 DNA reads TGTGCCAGCAGGACTCCGGGACAGGGGGCTGAAGGCTACACCTTC.

This clonotype was observed a handful of times. The chain carries TRBV27 and TRBJ2-1; TRBD2 aligns across 10 bases. CDR3 length equals 18 residues. The J segment lost 0 bases and the V segment lost 0 bases, leaving 5 bases of the junction unmatched. CDR1 MNHEY and CDR2 SMNVEV come from the germline V gene (reference sequence). The CDR3 region has the DNA TGTGCCAGCAGTTTATCGGGGACTAGCGTGGTCTCCTACAATGAGCAGTTCTTC. Translated: CASSLSGTSVVSYNEQFF.

This clonotype was seen repeatedly, ten times or more. J is TRBJ1-6 and V is TRBV28; D is unresolved. Germline V gives CDR1 MDHEN, CDR2 SYDVKM. The CDR3 runs 12 residues. The V end lost 1 base, the J end lost 9 bases, and 4 bases lay between the germline ends. This CDR3 is CASSLSVSPLHF. CDR3 nucleotides: TGTGCCAGCAGTTTATCGGTTTCACCCCTCCACTTT. The full variable domain, completed using reference TRBV28 and TRBJ1-6, is DVKVTQSSRYLVKRTGEKVFLECVQDMDHENMFWYRQDPGLGLRLIYFSYDVKMKEKGDIPEGYSVSREKKERFSLILESASTNQTSMYLCASSLSVSPLHFGNGTRLTVT.

There are a few counts of this clonotype. DNA for the CDR3: TGCGCCAGCAGCAGAGGACTAGCGGGAGAAAAAGATACGCAGTATTTT. Residues: CASSRGLAGEKDTQYF. The V call is TRBV5-1, the J call TRBJ2-3, with 13 nucleotides matching TRBD2. Trimming removed 4 bases from V and 5 bases from J; junction bases left unmatched: 7. CDR3 size: 16 residues. Germline values: CDR1 SGHRS, CDR2 YFSETQ.

J is TRBJ2-2 and V is TRBV12-3 or TRBV12-4; 9 bases align to TRBD1. This CDR3 comprises 15 residues. V was clipped by 6 bases and J by 5 bases; unmatched bases: 7. CDR3 coding DNA: TGTGCCAGCAGCGCCCGACAGGGGGGGACCGGGGAGCTGTTTTTT. Protein sequence: CASSARQGGTGELFF.

This clonotype has at least ten counts. The genes are TRBV28 and TRBJ1-2; a possible D gene is TRBD1 (5 bases). The CDR3 loop spans 15 amino acids. Trimming cost V 6 bases and J 8 bases, with 22 bases left between them. Germline V CDR1 and CDR2: MDHEN, SYDVKM. The CDR3 nucleotides read TGTGCCAGCAGCTCCCCCGCGGGGGGGGATCAAGGCTACACCTTC. This encodes CASSSPAGGDQGYTF.

This sequence joins TRBV18 and TRBJ2-3; 7 nucleotides agree with TRBD2. Germline V gene data show CDR1 as KGHSH and CDR2 as LQKENI. Losses at the gene ends were 0 bases for V and 3 bases for J; bases not matched to a gene: 6. The CDR3 length is 16 residues. The CDR3 bases are TGTGCCAGCTCACCACCGGGACTACTAATGACAGATACGCAGTATTTT. Translated, it gives CASSPPGLLMTDTQYF.

This clonotype was counted a few times. The chain joins TRBV24-1 to TRBJ2-7; D unclear. Trimming cost V 8 bases and J 0 bases, with 10 bases left between them. The CDR3 extends over 13 amino acids. Per germline, CDR1 KGHDR and CDR2 SFDVKD. The chain's CDR3 is CATTGPNSYEQYF. The CDR3 region has the DNA TGTGCCACCACTGGACCAAACTCCTACGAGCAGTACTTC.

This sequence joins TRBV6-1 and TRBJ2-1, with 10 bases fitting TRBD1. Losses at the gene ends were 4 bases for V and 10 bases for J; bases not matched to a gene: 16. Germline CDR1 is MNHNS and CDR2 is SASEGT. The CDR3 covers 17 residues. The CDR3 DNA follows: TGTGCCAGCAGTGCCCTGGCCGGGACAGGGGTGCTAGGGGAGCAGTTCTTC. Amino acids: CASSALAGTGVLGEQFF.

This clonotype was found many times. This chain joins TRBV2 and TRBJ2-2; D ambiguous. The CDR3 sequence is 15 residues long. Germline loops: CDR1 SNHLY, CDR2 FYNNEI. V gave up 7 bases and J gave up 1 base, with 13 bases separating them. CDR3 region: CASTLRSGNTGELFF. The CDR3 DNA is TGTGCCAGCACCCTCAGGTCAGGGAACACCGGGGAGCTGTTTTTT. The full variable domain, completed using reference TRBV2 and TRBJ2-2, is EPEVTQTPSHQVTQMGQEVILRCVPISNHLYFYWYRQILGQKVEFLVSFYNNEISEKSEIFDDQFSVERPDGSNFTLKIRSTKLEDSAMYFCASTLRSGNTGELFFGEGSRLTVL.

For this clonotype: This may be a read error: a much more frequent sequence differs by one nucleotide. V is TRBV2 and J is TRBJ1-5; D is uncertain. V dropped 10 bases and J dropped 3 bases, with 10 bases sitting between them. Germline CDR1 reads SNHLY; CDR2 reads FYNNEI. The CDR3 length is 12 residues. In nucleotides, the CDR3 is TGTGCCAACCAGGCGATCAATCAGCCCCAGCATTTT. This sequence encodes CANQAINQPQHF.

This clonotype has a count of ten or more. This chain uses TRBV20-1 with TRBJ2-7; TRBD1 agrees at 8 bases. The CDR3 covers 16 residues. Germline V lookup: CDR1 DFQATT, CDR2 SNEGSKA (reference sequence). With 3 bases clipped from V and 1 base from J, the junction kept 11 bases outside the gene matches. CDR3 sequence reads: CSARGMGQAVSYEQYF. The CDR3 coding sequence is TGCAGTGCTAGGGGAATGGGACAGGCGGTGTCCTACGAGCAGTACTTC.

This clonotype was seen repeatedly, ten times or more. V gene TRBV30 combines with J gene TRBJ2-1; the match to TRBD2 covers 12 bases. V was clipped by 5 bases and J by 8 bases; unmatched bases: 7. Germline CDR1 is GTSNPN and CDR2 is SVGIG (reference sequence). The CDR3 extends over 14 amino acids. The CDR3 DNA sequence: TGTGCCTGGGATGCTAGCGGGAGGGCCCATGAGCAGTTCTTC. This gives the protein CAWDASGRAHEQFF.

This chain links TRBV5-1 with TRBJ1-1, with D possibly TRBD1 on 6 matching bases. This CDR3 contains 14 residues. Looked up from germline, CDR1 is SGHRS and CDR2 is YFSETQ. V was pared by 4 bases and J by 1 base, with 11 bases between. In DNA, the CDR3 is TGCGCCAGCAGCATAGGACAGAAGAACACTGAAGCTTTCTTT. Translation gives CASSIGQKNTEAFF.